The source of this T cell receptor (beta chain) is a study of Ad26.COV2.S vaccination and SARS-CoV-2 variants. Broader study findings: Vaccine and placebo recipients had similar non-spike TCR breadth. Individuals receiving vaccine had higher spike-specific TCR breadth than placebo recipients did.

Documented treatment: some 19 received Ad26.COV2.S at low or high dose, single or two shots; a few received placebo; per-sample allocation not given. Following the first vaccine or placebo injection, samples were taken on day 63. Data came from immunoSEQ multiplex PCR; TCRdb stores just in-frame clones and leaves some out. The profile shows around 300,000 clones, about nine tenths of them singletons. As regards this clone: Its antigen is as yet unknown. At the DNA level, this CDR3 is encoded by other sequences in the same sample as well.

CDR3 length: 15 residues. V lost 0 bases and J 4 bases, leaving 10 bases between the germline ends. In germline, CDR1 is SGDLS, CDR2 YYNGEE. This clonotype was sampled from a person between 18 and 65 years old who received the Ad26.COV2.S COVID-19 vaccine or a placebo. The sample consisted of peripheral blood, taken in a trial of Ad26.COV2.S vaccine versus placebo. The chain links TRBV9 to TRBJ2-2; maybe TRBD2 (6 bases). As DNA, the CDR3 is TGTGCCAGCAGCGTAGTAGGCGGGACCACCGGGGAGCTGTTTTTT. It specifies CASSVVGGTTGELFF. Filled out from reference TRBV9 and TRBJ2-2, the complete variable domain reads DSGVTQTPKHLITATGQRVTLRCSPRSGDLSVYWYQQSLDQGLQFLIQYYNGEERAKGNILERFSAQQFPDLHSELNLSSLELGDSALYFCASSVVGGTTGELFFGEGSRLTVL.